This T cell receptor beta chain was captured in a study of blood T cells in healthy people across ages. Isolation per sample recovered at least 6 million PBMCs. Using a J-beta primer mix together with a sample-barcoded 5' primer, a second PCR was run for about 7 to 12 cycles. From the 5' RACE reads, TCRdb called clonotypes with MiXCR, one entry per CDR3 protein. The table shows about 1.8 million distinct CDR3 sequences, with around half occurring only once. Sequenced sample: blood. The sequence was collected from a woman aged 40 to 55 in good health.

The CDR3 bases are TGCGCCAGCACAAACCTAGCTTCCTATACGCAGTATTTT. Translated, it gives CASTNLASYTQYF. The chain links TRBV5-1 to TRBJ2-3, with D possibly matching TRBD2 (5 bases). V lost 6 bases, J lost 7 bases, and 15 bases lay in between. This CDR3 spans 13 amino acids. Germline V gene sequence: CDR1 SGHRS, CDR2 YFSETQ.